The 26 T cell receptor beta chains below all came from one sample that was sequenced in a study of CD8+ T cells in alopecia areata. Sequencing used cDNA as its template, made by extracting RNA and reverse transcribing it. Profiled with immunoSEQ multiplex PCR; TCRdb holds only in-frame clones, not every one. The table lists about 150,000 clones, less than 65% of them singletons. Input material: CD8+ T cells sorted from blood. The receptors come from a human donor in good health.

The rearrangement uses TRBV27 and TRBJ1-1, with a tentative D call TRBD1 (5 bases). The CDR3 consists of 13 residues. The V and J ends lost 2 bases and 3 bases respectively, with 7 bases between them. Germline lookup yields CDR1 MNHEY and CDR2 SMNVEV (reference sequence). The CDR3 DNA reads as TGTGCCAGCAGTTTAGGGGGGGACACTGAAGCTTTCTTT. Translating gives CASSLGGDTEAFF.

Written as DNA, the CDR3 is TGTGCCAGCAGCTTAAGCGCAGGGCGGGAGACCCAGTACTTC. Translated: CASSLSAGRETQYF. The chain is built from TRBV7-8 and TRBJ2-5; TRBD1 is a possible D gene (5 bases). Germline-derived CDR1 and CDR2 are SGHVS and FQNEAQ. CDR3 length: 14 amino acids. Trimming cost V 2 bases and J 5 bases, with 12 bases left between them. Drawing the rest from reference TRBV7-8 and TRBJ2-5, the complete variable domain is GAGVSQSPRYKVAKRGQDVALRCDPISGHVSLFWYQQALGQGPEFLTYFQNEAQLDKSGLPSDRFFAERPEGSVSTLKIQRTQQEDSAVYLCASSLSAGRETQYFGPGTRLLVL.

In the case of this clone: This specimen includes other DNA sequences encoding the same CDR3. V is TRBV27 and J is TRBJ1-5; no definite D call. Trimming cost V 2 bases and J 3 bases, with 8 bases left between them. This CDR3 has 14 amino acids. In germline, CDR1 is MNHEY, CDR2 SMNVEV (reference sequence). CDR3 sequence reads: CASSLGGSNQPQHF. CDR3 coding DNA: TGTGCCAGCAGTTTAGGTGGGTCCAATCAGCCCCAGCATTTT.

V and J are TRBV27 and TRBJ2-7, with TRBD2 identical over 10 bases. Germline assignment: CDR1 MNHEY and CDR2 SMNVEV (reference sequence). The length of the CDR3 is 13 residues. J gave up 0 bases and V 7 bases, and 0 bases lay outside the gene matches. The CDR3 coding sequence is TGTGCCAGCACTAGCGGGAGCTCCTACGAGCAGTACTTC. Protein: CASTSGSSYEQYF.

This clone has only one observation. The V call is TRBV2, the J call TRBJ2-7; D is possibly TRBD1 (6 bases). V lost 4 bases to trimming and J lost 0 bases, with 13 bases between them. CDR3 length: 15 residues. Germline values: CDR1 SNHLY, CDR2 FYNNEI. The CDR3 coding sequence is TGTGCCAGCAGTGGGACAGAAACTAGCTCCTACGAGCAGTACTTC. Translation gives CASSGTETSSYEQYF.

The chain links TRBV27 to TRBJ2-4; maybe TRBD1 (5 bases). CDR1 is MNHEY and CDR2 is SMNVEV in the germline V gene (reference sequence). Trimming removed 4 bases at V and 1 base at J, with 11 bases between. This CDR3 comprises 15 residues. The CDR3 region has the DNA TGTGCCAGCAGTTCCAGGGCGATTGCCAAAAACATTCAGTACTTC. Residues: CASSSRAIAKNIQYF.

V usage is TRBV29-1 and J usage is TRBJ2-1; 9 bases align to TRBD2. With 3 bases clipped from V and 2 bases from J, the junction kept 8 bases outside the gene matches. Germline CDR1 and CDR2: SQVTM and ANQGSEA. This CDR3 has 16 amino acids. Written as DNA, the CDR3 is TGCAGCGTTGAGGGATTCGCTAGCGGGGCCTACAATGAGCAGTTCTTC. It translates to CSVEGFASGAYNEQFF.

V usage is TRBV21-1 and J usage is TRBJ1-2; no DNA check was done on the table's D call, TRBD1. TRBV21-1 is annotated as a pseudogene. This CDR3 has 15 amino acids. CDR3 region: CASSPKGQGNYGYTF. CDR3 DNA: TGTGCCAGCAGCCCGAAGGGACAGGGGAACTATGGCTACACCTTC.

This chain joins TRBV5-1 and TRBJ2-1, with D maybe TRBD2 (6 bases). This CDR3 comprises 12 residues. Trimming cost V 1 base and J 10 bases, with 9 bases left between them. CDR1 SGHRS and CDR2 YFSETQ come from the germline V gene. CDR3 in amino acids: CASSLWAGEQFF. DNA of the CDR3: TGCGCCAGCAGCTTGTGGGCGGGGGAGCAGTTCTTC.

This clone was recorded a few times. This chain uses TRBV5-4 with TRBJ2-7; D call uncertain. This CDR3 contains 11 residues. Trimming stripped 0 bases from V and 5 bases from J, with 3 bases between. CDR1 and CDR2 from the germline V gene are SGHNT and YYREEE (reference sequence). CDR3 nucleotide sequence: TGTGCCAGCAGCTTGGGAGACGAGCAGTACTTC. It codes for CASSLGDEQYF.

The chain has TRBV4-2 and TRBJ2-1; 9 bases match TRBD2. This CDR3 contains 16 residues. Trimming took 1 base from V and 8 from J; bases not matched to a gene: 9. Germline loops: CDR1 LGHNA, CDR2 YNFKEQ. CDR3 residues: CASSQAHSREGHEQFF. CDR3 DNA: TGTGCCAGCAGCCAAGCCCACTCGCGGGAGGGCCATGAGCAGTTCTTC.

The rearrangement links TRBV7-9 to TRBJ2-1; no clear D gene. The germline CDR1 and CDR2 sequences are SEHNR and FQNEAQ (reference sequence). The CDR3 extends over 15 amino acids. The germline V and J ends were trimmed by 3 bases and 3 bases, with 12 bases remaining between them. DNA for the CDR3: TGTGCCAGCAGCTTGTACGTGGGGAACTACAATGAGCAGTTCTTC. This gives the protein CASSLYVGNYNEQFF.

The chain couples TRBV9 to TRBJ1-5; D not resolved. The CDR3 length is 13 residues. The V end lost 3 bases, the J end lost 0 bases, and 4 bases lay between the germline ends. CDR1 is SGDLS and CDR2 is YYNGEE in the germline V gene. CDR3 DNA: TGTGCCAGCAGCGCGACTAGCAATCAGCCCCAGCATTTT. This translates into CASSATSNQPQHF. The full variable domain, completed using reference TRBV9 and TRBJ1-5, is DSGVTQTPKHLITATGQRVTLRCSPRSGDLSVYWYQQSLDQGLQFLIQYYNGEERAKGNILERFSAQQFPDLHSELNLSSLELGDSALYFCASSATSNQPQHFGDGTRLSIL.

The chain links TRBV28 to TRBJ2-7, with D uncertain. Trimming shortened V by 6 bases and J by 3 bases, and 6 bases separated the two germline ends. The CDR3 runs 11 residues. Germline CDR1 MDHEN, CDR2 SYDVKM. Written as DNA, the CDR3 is TGTGCCAGCAGGCTCGGCTACGAGCAGTACTTC. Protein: CASRLGYEQYF.

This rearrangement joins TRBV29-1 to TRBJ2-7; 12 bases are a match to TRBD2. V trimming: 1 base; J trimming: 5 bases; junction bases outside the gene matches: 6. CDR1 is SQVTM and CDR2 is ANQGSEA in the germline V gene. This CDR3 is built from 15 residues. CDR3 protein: CSVEGGTSGLNEQYF. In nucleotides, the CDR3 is TGCAGCGTTGAAGGGGGGACTAGCGGGCTTAACGAGCAGTACTTC.

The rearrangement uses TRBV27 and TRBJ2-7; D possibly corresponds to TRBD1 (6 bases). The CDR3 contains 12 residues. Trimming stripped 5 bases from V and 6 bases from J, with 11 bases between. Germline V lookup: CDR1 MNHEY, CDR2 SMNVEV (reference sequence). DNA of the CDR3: TGTGCCAGCAGTCTACAGGGTTTCGAGCAGTACTTC. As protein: CASSLQGFEQYF.

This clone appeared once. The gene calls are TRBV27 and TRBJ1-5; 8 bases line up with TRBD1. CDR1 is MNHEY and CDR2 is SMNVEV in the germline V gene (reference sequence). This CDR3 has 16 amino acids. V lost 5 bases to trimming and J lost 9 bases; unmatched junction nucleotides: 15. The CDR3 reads CASSPSTGGDRMPQHF. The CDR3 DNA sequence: TGTGCCAGCAGTCCGTCCACGGGCGGGGACAGGATGCCCCAGCATTTT.

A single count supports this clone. CDR3 nucleotide sequence: TGCGCCAGCAGCCCTAGGACTAGCACAGATACGCAGTATTTT. This translates into CASSPRTSTDTQYF. The chain carries TRBV4-1 and TRBJ2-3; the D gene is possibly TRBD2 (5 bases). The length of the CDR3 is 14 residues. Germline V CDR1 and CDR2: MGHRA, YSYEKL. Trimming shortened V by 4 bases and J by 0 bases, and 8 bases separated the two germline ends.

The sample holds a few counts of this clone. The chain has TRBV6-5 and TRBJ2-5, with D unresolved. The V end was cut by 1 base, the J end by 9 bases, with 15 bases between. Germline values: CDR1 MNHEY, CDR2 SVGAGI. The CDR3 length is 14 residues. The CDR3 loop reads CASSYLEPFKPQYF. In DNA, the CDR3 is TGTGCCAGCAGTTACTTAGAACCGTTTAAGCCCCAGTACTTC.

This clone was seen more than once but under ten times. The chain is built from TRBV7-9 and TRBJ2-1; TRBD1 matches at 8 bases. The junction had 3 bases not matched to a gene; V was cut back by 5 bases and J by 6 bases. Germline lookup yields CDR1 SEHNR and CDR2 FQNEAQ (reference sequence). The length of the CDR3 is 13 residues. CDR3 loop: CASSDRGGNEQFF. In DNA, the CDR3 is TGTGCCAGCAGCGACAGGGGTGGCAATGAGCAGTTCTTC.

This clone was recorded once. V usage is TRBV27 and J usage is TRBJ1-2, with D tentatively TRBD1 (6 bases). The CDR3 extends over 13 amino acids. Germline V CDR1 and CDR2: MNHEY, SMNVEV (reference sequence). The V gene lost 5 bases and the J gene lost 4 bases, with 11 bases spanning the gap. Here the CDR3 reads CASSGGDRYGYTF. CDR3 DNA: TGTGCCAGCAGTGGGGGCGATCGCTATGGCTACACCTTC.

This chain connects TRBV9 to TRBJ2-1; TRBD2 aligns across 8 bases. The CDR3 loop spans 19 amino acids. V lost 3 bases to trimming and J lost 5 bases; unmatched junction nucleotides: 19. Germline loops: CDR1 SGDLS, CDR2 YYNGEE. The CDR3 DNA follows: TGTGCCAGCAGCGCGGGGGGGGACACCTGGACTGGCTCGAACAATGAGCAGTTCTTC. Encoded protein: CASSAGGDTWTGSNNEQFF.

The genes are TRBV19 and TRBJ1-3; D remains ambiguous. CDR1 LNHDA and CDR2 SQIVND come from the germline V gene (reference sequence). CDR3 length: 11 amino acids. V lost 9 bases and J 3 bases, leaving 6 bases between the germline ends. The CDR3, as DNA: TGTGCCAGCCAGTATGGAAACACCATATATTTT. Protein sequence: CASQYGNTIYF.

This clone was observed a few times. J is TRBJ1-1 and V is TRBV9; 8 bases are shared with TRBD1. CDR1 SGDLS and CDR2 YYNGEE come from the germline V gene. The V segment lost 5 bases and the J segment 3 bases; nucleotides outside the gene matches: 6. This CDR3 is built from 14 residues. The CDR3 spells CASSLRGQDTEAFF. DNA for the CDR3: TGTGCCAGCAGTCTCAGGGGGCAAGACACTGAAGCTTTCTTT.

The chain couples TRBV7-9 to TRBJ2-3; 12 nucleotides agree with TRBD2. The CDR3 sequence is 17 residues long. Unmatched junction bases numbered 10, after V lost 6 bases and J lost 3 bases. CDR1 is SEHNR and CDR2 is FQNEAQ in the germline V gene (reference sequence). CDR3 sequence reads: CASRLAGGPFRTDTQYF. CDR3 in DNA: TGTGCCAGCAGGCTAGCGGGAGGGCCGTTTCGAACAGATACGCAGTATTTT.

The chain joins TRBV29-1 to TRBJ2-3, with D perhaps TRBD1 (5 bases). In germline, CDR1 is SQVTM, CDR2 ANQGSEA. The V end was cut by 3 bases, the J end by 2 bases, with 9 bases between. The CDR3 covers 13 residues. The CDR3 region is CSVEGLPTDTQYF. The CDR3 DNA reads TGCAGCGTTGAGGGGCTTCCCACAGATACGCAGTATTTT.